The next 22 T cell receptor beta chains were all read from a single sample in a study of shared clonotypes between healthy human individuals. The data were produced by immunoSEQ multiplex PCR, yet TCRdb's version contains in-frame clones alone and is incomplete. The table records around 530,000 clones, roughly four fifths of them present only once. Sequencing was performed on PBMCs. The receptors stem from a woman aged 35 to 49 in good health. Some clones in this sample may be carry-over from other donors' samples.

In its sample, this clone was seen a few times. DNA of the CDR3: TGTGCCAGCAGCTTCCAGACAGGGGAAGGGGAAAAACTGTTTTTT. Encoded protein: CASSFQTGEGEKLFF. V is TRBV11-2 and J is TRBJ1-4; TRBD1 agrees at 8 bases. Germline V CDR1 and CDR2: SGHAT, FQNNGV. There are 15 residues in the CDR3. Trimming removed 3 bases from V and 8 bases from J; junction bases left unmatched: 8.

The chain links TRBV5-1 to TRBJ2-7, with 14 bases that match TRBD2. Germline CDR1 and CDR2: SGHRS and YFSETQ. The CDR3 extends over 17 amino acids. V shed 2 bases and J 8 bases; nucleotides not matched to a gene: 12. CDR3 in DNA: TGCGCCAGCAGCTTAGGACTAGCGGGAGGAACCCCTACGAAGCAGTACTTC. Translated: CASSLGLAGGTPTKQYF.

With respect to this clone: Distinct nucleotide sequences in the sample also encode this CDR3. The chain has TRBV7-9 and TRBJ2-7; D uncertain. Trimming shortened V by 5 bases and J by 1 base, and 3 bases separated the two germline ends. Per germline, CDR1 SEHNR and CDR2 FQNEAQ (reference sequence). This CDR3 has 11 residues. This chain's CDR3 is CASSPSYEQYF. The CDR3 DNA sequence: TGTGCCAGCAGCCCGTCCTACGAGCAGTACTTC.

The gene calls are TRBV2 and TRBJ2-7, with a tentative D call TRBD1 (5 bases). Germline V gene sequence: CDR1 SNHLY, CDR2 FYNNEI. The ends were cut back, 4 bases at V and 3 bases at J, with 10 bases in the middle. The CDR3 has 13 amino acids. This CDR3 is CASSGQSNYEQYF. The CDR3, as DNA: TGTGCCAGCAGTGGACAGAGCAACTACGAGCAGTACTTC.

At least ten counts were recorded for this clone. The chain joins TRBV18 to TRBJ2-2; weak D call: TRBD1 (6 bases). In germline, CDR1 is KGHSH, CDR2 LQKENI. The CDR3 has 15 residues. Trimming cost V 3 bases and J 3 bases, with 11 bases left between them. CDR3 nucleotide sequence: TGTGCCAGCTCACCTCAGGGGATTTACACCGGGGAGCTGTTTTTT. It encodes CASSPQGIYTGELFF.

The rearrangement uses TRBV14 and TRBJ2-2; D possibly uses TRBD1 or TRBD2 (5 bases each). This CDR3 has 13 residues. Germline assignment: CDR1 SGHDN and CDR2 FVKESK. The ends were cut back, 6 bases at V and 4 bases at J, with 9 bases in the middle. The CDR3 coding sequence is TGTGCCAGCAGTTCTGGGACCACCGGGGAGCTGTTTTTT. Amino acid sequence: CASSSGTTGELFF.

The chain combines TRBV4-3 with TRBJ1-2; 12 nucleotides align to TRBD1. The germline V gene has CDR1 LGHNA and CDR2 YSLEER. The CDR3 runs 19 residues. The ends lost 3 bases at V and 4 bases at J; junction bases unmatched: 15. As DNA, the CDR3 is TGCGCCAGCAGCCAGGAGACCGGGACAGGGGGCTATTATAGCTATGGCTACACCTTC. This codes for CASSQETGTGGYYSYGYTF.

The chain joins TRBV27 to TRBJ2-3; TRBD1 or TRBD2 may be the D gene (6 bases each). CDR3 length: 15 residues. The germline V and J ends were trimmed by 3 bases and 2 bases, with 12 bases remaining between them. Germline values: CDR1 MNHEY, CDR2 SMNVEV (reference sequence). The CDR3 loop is CASSLGGPYTDTQYF. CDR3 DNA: TGTGCCAGCAGTTTGGGGGGCCCCTACACAGATACGCAGTATTTT.

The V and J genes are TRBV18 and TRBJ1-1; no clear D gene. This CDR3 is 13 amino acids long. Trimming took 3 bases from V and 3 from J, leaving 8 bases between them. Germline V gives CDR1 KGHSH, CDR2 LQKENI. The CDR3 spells CASSPSGYTEAFF. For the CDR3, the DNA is TGTGCCAGCTCACCGTCCGGGTACACTGAAGCTTTCTTT.

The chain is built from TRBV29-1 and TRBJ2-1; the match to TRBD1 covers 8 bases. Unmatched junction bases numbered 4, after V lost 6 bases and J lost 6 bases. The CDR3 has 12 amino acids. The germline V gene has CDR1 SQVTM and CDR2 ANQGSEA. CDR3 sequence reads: CSVDRGGNEQFF. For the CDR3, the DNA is TGCAGCGTCGACAGGGGAGGCAATGAGCAGTTCTTC.

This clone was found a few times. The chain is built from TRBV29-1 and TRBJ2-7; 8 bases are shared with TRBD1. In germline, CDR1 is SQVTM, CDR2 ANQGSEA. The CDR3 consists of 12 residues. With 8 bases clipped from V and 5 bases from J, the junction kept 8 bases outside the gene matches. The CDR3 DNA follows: TGCAGCATACGACAGGGGTCCAACGAGCAGTACTTC. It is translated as CSIRQGSNEQYF.

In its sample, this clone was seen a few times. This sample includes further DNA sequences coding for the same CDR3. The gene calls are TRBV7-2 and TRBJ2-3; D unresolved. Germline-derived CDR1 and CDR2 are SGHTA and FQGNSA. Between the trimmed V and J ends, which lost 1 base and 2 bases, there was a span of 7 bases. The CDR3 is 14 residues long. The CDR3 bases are TGTGCCAGCAGCTTAGATGGGAACACAGATACGCAGTATTTT. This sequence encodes CASSLDGNTDTQYF. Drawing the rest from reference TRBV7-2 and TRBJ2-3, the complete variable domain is GAGVSQSPSNKVTEKGKDVELRCDPISGHTALYWYRQSLGQGLEFLIYFQGNSAPDKSGLPSDRFSAERTGGSVSTLTIQRTQQEDSAVYLCASSLDGNTDTQYFGPGTRLTVL.

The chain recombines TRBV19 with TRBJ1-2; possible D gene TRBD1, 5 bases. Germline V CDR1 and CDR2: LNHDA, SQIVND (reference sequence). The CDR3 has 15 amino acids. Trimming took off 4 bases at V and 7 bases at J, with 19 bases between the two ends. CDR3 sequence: CASSNRGGESSGYTF. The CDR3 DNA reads TGTGCCAGTAGTAATCGCGGAGGGGAATCGTCTGGCTACACCTTC.

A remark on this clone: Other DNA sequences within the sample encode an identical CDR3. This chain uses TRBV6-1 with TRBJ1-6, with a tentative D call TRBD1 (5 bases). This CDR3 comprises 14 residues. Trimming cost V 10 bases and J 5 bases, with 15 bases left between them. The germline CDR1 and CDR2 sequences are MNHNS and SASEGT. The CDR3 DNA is TGTGCCACTGGGGGAGACGGCGATAATTCACCCCTCCACTTT. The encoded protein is CATGGDGDNSPLHF.

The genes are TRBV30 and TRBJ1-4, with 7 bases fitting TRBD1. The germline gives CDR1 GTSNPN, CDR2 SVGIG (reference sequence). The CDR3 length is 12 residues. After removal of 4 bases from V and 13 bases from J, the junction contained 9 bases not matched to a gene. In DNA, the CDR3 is TGTGCCTGGACCAGGGACAGCGGCACACTGTTTTTT. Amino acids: CAWTRDSGTLFF.

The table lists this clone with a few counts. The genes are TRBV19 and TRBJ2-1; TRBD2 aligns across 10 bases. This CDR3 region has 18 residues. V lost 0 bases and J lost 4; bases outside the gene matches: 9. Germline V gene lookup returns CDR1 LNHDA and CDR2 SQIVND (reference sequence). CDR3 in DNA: TGTGCCAGTAGTATAGATGGAATAGCGGGAGGCACATACAATGAGCAGTTCTTC. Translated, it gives CASSIDGIAGGTYNEQFF.

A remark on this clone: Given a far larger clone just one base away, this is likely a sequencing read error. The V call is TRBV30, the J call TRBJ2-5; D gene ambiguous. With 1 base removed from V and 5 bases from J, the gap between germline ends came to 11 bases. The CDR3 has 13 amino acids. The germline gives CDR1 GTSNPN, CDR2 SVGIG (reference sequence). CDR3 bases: TGTGCCTGGAGTGCATCCCTAAGTGAGACCCAGTACTTC. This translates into CAWSASLSETQYF. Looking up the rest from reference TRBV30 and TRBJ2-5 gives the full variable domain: SQTIHQWPATLVQPVGSPLSLECTVEGTSNPNLYWYRQAAGRGLQLLFYSVGIGQISSEVPQNLSASRPQDRQFILSSKKLLLSDSGFYLCAWSASLSETQYFGPGTRLLVL.

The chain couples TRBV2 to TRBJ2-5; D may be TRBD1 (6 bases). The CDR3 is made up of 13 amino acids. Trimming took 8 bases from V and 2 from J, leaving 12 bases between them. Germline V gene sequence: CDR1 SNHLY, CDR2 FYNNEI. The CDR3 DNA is TGTGCCAGCGGTCGGGACAAGCAAGAGACCCAGTACTTC. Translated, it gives CASGRDKQETQYF.

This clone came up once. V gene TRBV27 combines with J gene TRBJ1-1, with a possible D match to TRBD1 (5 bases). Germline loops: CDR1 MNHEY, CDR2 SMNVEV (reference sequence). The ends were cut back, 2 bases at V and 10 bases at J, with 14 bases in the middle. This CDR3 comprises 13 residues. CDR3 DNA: TGTGCCAGCAGTTTAATGAGGGGCTCTTCAGCTTTCTTT. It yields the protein CASSLMRGSSAFF.

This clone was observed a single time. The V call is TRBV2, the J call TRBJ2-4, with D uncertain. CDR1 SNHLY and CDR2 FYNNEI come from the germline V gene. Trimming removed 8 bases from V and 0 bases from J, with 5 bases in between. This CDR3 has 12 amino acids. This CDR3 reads CASELAKNIQYF. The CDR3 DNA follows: TGTGCCAGCGAGCTAGCCAAAAACATTCAGTACTTC.

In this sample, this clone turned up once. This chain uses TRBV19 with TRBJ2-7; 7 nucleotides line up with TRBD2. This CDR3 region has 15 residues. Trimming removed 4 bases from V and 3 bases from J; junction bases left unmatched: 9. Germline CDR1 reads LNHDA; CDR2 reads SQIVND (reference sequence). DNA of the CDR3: TGTGCCAGTAGTAGGAGGTCCCGCGGGAGCTACGAGCAGTACTTC. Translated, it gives CASSRRSRGSYEQYF.

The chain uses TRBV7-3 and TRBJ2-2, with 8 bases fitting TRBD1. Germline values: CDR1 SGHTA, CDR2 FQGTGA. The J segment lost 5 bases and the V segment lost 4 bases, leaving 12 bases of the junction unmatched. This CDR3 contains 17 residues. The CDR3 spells CASSSKADRVKTGELFF. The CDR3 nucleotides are TGTGCCAGCAGCTCGAAAGCGGACAGGGTAAAGACCGGGGAGCTGTTTTTT.